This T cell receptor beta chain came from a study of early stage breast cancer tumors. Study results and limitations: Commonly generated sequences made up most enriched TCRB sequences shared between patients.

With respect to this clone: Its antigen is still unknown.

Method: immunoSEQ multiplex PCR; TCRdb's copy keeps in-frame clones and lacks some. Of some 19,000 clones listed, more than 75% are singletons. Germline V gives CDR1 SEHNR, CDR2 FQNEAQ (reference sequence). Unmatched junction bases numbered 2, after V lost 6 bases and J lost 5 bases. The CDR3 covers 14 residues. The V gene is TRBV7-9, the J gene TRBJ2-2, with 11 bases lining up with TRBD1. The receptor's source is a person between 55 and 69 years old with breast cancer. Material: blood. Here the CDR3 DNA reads TGTGCCAGCAGGCGGGACAGGGGGACCGGGGAGCTGTTTTTT. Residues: CASRRDRGTGELFF. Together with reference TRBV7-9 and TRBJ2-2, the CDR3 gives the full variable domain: DTGVSQNPRHKITKRGQNVTFRCDPISEHNRLYWYRQTLGQGPEFLTYFQNEAQLEKSRLLSDRFSAERPKGSFSTLEIQRTEQGDSAMYLCASRRDRGTGELFFGEGSRLTVL.